This TCR beta chain emerged from a study of T cell repertoires in cytomegalovirus infection. For the study at large: Public TCR beta signatures were indicative of both CMV infection and a matching HLA type. Whole-study results and caveats: Dominating the ex vivo response were TCR beta clonotypes that were CMV-specific and HLA-C-restricted. Cumulative public TCR beta family frequency identified carriers of CMV plus the relevant HLA.

Germline V lookup: CDR1 MDHEN, CDR2 SYDVKM. V lost 3 bases and J lost 6, with 15 bases in between. This CDR3 is 14 amino acids long. The table lists this clonotype with many counts. Its antigen is unknown. TCRdb analysed the reads with MiXCR anew, one entry per CDR3 protein. The table includes about 680,000 distinct CDR3 sequences, 20% to 30% detected once. The receptor comes from a human donor in good health (CMV status not recorded). Some clones in this sample may be carry-over from other donors' samples. The sequenced material came from CD8+ T cells from PBMCs. The V call is TRBV28, the J call TRBJ2-7, with D possibly TRBD1 on 5 matching bases. Written as DNA, the CDR3 is TGTGCCAGCAGTTTTTACGGCAGGGTGAGCGAGCAGTACGTC. Its translation is CASSFYGRVSEQYV.